The 17 T cell receptor beta chains given below trace back to one sample, sequenced in a study of T cell repertoires in cytomegalovirus infection. TCRdb redid the calling of the reads with MiXCR, one entry per CDR3 protein. The sample carries fewer than 1,000,000 distinct CDR3 sequences, around 29% recorded once. These TCRs' antigens remain unknown. The sequenced sample was cultured CD8+ T cells from PBMCs, obtained from culture after CMV antigen stimulation. These receptors all come from a human donor in good health (CMV status not recorded). Some clones in this sample may be carry-over from other donors' samples.

The chain combines TRBV5-1 with TRBJ2-7; TRBD2 matches at 8 bases. The germline V gene encodes CDR1 SGHRS and CDR2 YFSETQ. The V segment lost 2 bases and the J segment 2 bases; nucleotides outside the gene matches: 9. This CDR3 is built from 16 residues. CDR3 DNA: TGCGCCAGCAGCTTACCCACTAGCGGTTTAGCCTACGAGCAGTACTTC. Residues: CASSLPTSGLAYEQYF.

There are a few counts of this clonotype. The chain has TRBV7-9 and TRBJ2-1; D perhaps matches TRBD1 (7 bases). The germline CDR1 and CDR2 sequences are SEHNR and FQNEAQ (reference sequence). The CDR3 length is 20 residues. V lost 0 bases to trimming and J lost 7 bases, with 28 bases between them. CDR3 loop: CASSLAQVVGGQRPQNEQFF. In DNA form, the CDR3 reads TGTGCCAGCAGCTTAGCGCAGGTCGTCGGGGGACAGCGACCCCAGAATGAGCAGTTCTTC.

This clonotype turned up a few times. V usage is TRBV7-8 and J usage is TRBJ2-1, with no clear D. Germline V lookup: CDR1 SGHVS, CDR2 FQNEAQ. The CDR3 totals 14 residues. Trimming took off 0 bases at V and 3 bases at J, with 6 bases between the two ends. The CDR3 reads CASSLADIYNEQFF. For the CDR3, the DNA is TGTGCCAGCAGCTTAGCAGATATCTACAATGAGCAGTTCTTC. Drawing the rest from reference TRBV7-8 and TRBJ2-1, the complete variable domain is GAGVSQSPRYKVAKRGQDVALRCDPISGHVSLFWYQQALGQGPEFLTYFQNEAQLDKSGLPSDRFFAERPEGSVSTLKIQRTQQEDSAVYLCASSLADIYNEQFFGPGTRLTVL.

This clonotype was recorded a few times. This rearrangement joins TRBV9 to TRBJ1-1; TRBD1 agrees at 9 bases. This CDR3 comprises 19 residues. The germline V gene encodes CDR1 SGDLS and CDR2 YYNGEE. V was pared by 4 bases and J by 2 bases, with 18 bases of the junction left unmatched. The DNA for the CDR3 is TGTGCCAGCAGCAACATCCTAGACCCTCCGGGACAGGGAAACACTGAAGCTTTCTTT. This gives the protein CASSNILDPPGQGNTEAFF.

The chain is built from TRBV7-9 and TRBJ2-1; D perhaps matches TRBD2 (7 bases). The ends were cut back, 11 bases at V and 0 bases at J, with 14 bases in the middle. The CDR3 totals 14 residues. Germline CDR1 reads SEHNR; CDR2 reads FQNEAQ (reference sequence). The DNA for the CDR3 is TGTGCCTACGAGGGGGAGGGCTCCTACAATGAGCAGTTCTTC. It is translated as CAYEGEGSYNEQFF.

V gene TRBV27 combines with J gene TRBJ2-1, with 7 bases fitting TRBD1. Germline CDR1 MNHEY, CDR2 SMNVEV (reference sequence). The CDR3 extends over 15 amino acids. Trimming removed 10 bases from V and 3 bases from J; junction bases left unmatched: 12. CDR3 sequence (DNA): TGTGCCACCCCTCCGACAGGGAGCTTCTACAATGAGCAGTTCTTC. The encoded protein is CATPPTGSFYNEQFF.

The V call is TRBV29-1, the J call TRBJ1-2; D is unclear. Germline assignment: CDR1 SQVTM and CDR2 ANQGSEA. Trimming shortened V by 2 bases and J by 8 bases, and 18 bases separated the two germline ends. The CDR3 totals 14 residues. CDR3 bases: TGCAGCGTTGAAAAAGCGCCCTCCAACGGGGGCTACACCTTC. Translated: CSVEKAPSNGGYTF.

The rearrangement uses TRBV20-1 and TRBJ2-7; 8 bases are shared with TRBD2. Germline CDR1 is DFQATT and CDR2 is SNEGSKA (reference sequence). The V gene end was trimmed by 0 bases and the J gene end by 4 bases; junction bases not matched to a gene: 8. This CDR3 contains 15 residues. CDR3 nucleotides: TGCAGTGCTAGAGATACAGCGGGGGTCCTTTACGAGCAGTACGTC. Its translation: CSARDTAGVLYEQYV.

V is TRBV7-9 and J is TRBJ1-1, with 8 bases identical to TRBD1. V was pared by 1 base and J by 4 bases, with 11 bases of the junction left unmatched. CDR1 and CDR2 from the germline V gene are SEHNR and FQNEAQ (reference sequence). The CDR3 is 17 amino acids. The CDR3 reads CASSLELLNRGSTEAFF. In nucleotides, the CDR3 is TGTGCCAGCAGCTTAGAATTGCTTAACAGGGGGAGCACTGAAGCTTTCTTT.

As to this clonotype: A read error may be the cause here, since a much bigger clone is one base away. The CDR3 sequence: CASSLLIGENYDEQFF. The CDR3 bases are TGTGCCAGCAGCTTATTGATAGGGGAGAACTACGATGAGCAGTTCTTC. The chain links TRBV7-4 to TRBJ2-1; possibly TRBD1 or TRBD2 for D (5 bases each). From germline, CDR1 is SGHVT and CDR2 SQSDAQ. CDR3 length: 16 residues.

This clonotype was observed a few times. The chain joins TRBV4-1 to TRBJ2-4; the match to TRBD1 covers 9 bases. This CDR3 comprises 14 residues. Germline loops: CDR1 MGHRA, CDR2 YSYEKL. V lost 1 base, J lost 8 bases, and 3 bases stayed unmatched. The DNA for the CDR3 is TGCGCCAGCAGCCAAGCACAGGGGGCAGACATTCAGTACTTC. This codes for CASSQAQGADIQYF.

This chain connects TRBV6-1 to TRBJ2-1; D gene ambiguous. The CDR3 is 12 amino acids. V was pared by 2 bases and J by 6 bases, with 5 bases between. CDR1 is MNHNS, CDR2 SASEGT, per germline. CDR3: CASSESSNEQFF. CDR3 DNA sequence: TGTGCCAGCAGTGAATCTAGCAATGAGCAGTTCTTC.

The chain carries TRBV6-2 or TRBV6-3 and TRBJ2-3; D possibly uses TRBD1 or TRBD2 (5 bases each). Germline CDR1 is MNHEY and CDR2 is SVGEGT. Trimming cost V 4 bases and J 2 bases, with 19 bases left between them. CDR3 size: 17 residues. This chain's CDR3 is CASSWGTPSSNTDTQYF. CDR3 DNA: TGTGCCAGCAGTTGGGGGACCCCGTCTTCGAACACAGATACGCAGTATTTT.

The genes are TRBV7-6 and TRBJ2-7; 9 bases are shared with TRBD1. Germline CDR1 SGHVS, CDR2 FNYEAQ. This CDR3 is built from 13 residues. The V segment lost 4 bases and the J segment 6 bases; nucleotides outside the gene matches: 4. CDR3: CASSWGQGLEQYF. The CDR3, as DNA: TGTGCCAGCAGCTGGGGACAGGGTCTCGAGCAGTACTTC.

This clonotype was seen only a few times. V and J are TRBV10-3 and TRBJ2-1, with D uncertain. Trimming removed 8 bases at V and 0 bases at J, with 5 bases between. CDR1 and CDR2 from the germline V gene are ENHRY and SYGVKD. The CDR3 loop spans 12 amino acids. The CDR3 coding sequence is TGTGCCATCTCGGACTCCTACAATGAGCAGTTCTTC. Translated: CAISDSYNEQFF.

This clonotype was observed many times. V usage is TRBV7-2 and J usage is TRBJ1-4; 8 bases align to TRBD1. There are 15 residues in the CDR3. Germline-derived CDR1 and CDR2 are SGHTA and FQGNSA. V dropped 1 base and J dropped 3; count of bases not matched to a gene: 1. The CDR3 is CASSLGRGPNEKLFF. CDR3 nucleotides: TGTGCCAGCAGCTTAGGCAGGGGGCCTAATGAAAAACTGTTTTTT.

This clonotype was counted many times. The V call is TRBV7-9, the J call TRBJ2-1, with 12 bases identical to TRBD1. Germline CDR1 is SEHNR and CDR2 is FQNEAQ (reference sequence). V was pared by 5 bases and J by 0 bases, with 11 bases of the junction left unmatched. This CDR3 is 19 amino acids long. CDR3 protein: CASSPGTGGAYSSYNEQFF. The CDR3 DNA is TGTGCCAGCAGCCCGGGGACAGGGGGCGCTTATAGCTCCTACAATGAGCAGTTCTTC.